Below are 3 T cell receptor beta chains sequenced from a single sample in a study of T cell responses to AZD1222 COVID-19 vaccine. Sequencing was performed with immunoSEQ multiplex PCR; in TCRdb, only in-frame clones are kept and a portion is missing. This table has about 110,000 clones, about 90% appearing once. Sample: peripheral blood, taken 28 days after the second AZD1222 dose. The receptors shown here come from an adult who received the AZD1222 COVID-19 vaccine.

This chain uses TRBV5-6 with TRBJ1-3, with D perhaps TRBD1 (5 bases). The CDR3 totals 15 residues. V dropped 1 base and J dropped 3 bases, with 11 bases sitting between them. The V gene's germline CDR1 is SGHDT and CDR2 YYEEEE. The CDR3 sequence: CASSLRQGGGNTIYF. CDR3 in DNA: TGTGCCAGCAGCTTGCGGCAGGGAGGTGGAAACACCATATATTTT.

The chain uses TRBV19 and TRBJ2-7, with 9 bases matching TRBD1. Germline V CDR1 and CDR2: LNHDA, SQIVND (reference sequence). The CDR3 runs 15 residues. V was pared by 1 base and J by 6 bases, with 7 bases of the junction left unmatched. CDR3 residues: CASSIGRDRAPEQYF. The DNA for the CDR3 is TGTGCCAGTAGTATAGGTCGGGACAGGGCTCCCGAGCAGTACTTC.

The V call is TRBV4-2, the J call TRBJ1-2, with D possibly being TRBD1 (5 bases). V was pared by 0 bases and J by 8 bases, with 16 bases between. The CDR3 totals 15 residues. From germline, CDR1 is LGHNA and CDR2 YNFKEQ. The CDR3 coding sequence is TGTGCCAGCAGCCAAGATCTAGGGCAGGGCTTGGGCTACACCTTC. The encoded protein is CASSQDLGQGLGYTF.